A single sample gave rise to the 20 T cell receptor beta chains below, sequenced in a study of human thymus T cells. Measured with immunoSEQ multiplex PCR; TCRdb has only the in-frame clones, and not every one. The data hold about 60,000 clones, with around 94% observed a single time. The sequencing input was blood. These TCRs come from a boy in the first two years of life with a congenital heart defect but otherwise immunologically healthy.

The V gene is TRBV2, the J gene TRBJ2-3; TRBD2 aligns across 7 bases. There are 15 residues in the CDR3. J gave up 4 bases and V 6 bases, and 10 bases lay outside the gene matches. CDR1 and CDR2 (germline): SNHLY, FYNNEI. The CDR3: CASRARDYAADTQYF. In nucleotides, the CDR3 is TGTGCCAGCAGGGCTCGGGACTATGCGGCAGATACGCAGTATTTT.

The chain couples TRBV25-1 to TRBJ2-5; 9 nucleotides agree with TRBD1. The end of the DNA is better explained by TRBJ2-7, so the J call may be wrong. CDR1 is MGHDK and CDR2 is SYGVNS in the germline V gene. The CDR3 runs to 14 residues. The CDR3 region has the DNA TGTGCCAGCAGTAGGACAGGGGTCCTCTACGAGCAGTACTTC. It yields the protein CASSRTGVLYEQYF.

The chain joins TRBV5-4 to TRBJ2-7; D is possibly TRBD2 (5 bases). Trimming shortened V by 3 bases and J by 3 bases, and 10 bases separated the two germline ends. Germline-derived CDR1 and CDR2 are SGHNT and YYREEE (reference sequence). The CDR3 length is 13 residues. CDR3 DNA: TGTGCCAGCAGCTCCTCCCGGGACTACGAGCAGTACTTC. Translated: CASSSSRDYEQYF.

The V call is TRBV6-5, the J call TRBJ1-2, with D possibly matching TRBD1 (5 bases). Deletions cut 0 bases from V and 4 bases from J, with 15 bases between. Germline lookup yields CDR1 MNHEY and CDR2 SVGAGI. The CDR3 covers 16 residues. CDR3 amino acids: CASSYSWTERGYGYTF. As DNA, the CDR3 is TGTGCCAGCAGTTACTCCTGGACGGAAAGGGGCTATGGCTACACCTTC.

This chain links TRBV7-9 with TRBJ2-3; TRBD2 matches at 12 bases. Losses at the gene ends were 5 bases for V and 0 bases for J; bases not matched to a gene: 9. CDR1 SEHNR and CDR2 FQNEAQ come from the germline V gene (reference sequence). The CDR3 contains 18 residues. CDR3 coding DNA: TGTGCCAGCAGCAAAAGGCCCGGACTAGCGGGGAGCACAGATACGCAGTATTTT. Protein product: CASSKRPGLAGSTDTQYF. Complete variable domain (other parts from reference TRBV7-9 and TRBJ2-3): DTGVSQNPRHKITKRGQNVTFRCDPISEHNRLYWYRQTLGQGPEFLTYFQNEAQLEKSRLLSDRFSAERPKGSFSTLEIQRTEQGDSAMYLCASSKRPGLAGSTDTQYFGPGTRLTVL.

V is TRBV11-3 and J is TRBJ1-3; 11 bases agree with TRBD1. Germline V gene sequence: CDR1 SGHNT, CDR2 YENEEA. J gave up 4 bases and V 2 bases, and 7 bases lay outside the gene matches. This CDR3 comprises 17 residues. The CDR3 nucleotides are TGTGCCAGCAGCTTACCCCCGGGACAGGGGGAAGGAAACACCATATATTTT. Amino acid sequence: CASSLPPGQGEGNTIYF.

This clone was counted a few times. J is TRBJ2-7 and V is TRBV5-1; D unclear. In germline, CDR1 is SGHRS, CDR2 YFSETQ. The CDR3 consists of 13 residues. V was shortened by 0 bases and J by 1 base, with 5 bases between the two germline ends. CDR3 DNA sequence: TGCGCCAGCAGCTTGGAGGGATCCTACGAGCAGTACTTC. Encoded protein: CASSLEGSYEQYF.

In its sample, this clone was seen once. The chain is built from TRBV5-6 and TRBJ2-7; TRBD1 aligns across 10 bases. The CDR3 extends over 15 amino acids. Germline assignment: CDR1 SGHDT and CDR2 YYEEEE. The J segment lost 1 base and the V segment lost 4 bases, leaving 5 bases of the junction unmatched. The CDR3: CASSLRQGASYEQYF. DNA for the CDR3: TGTGCCAGCAGCCTCCGACAGGGGGCATCCTACGAGCAGTACTTC. Drawing the rest from reference TRBV5-6 and TRBJ2-7, the complete variable domain is DAGVTQSPTHLIKTRGQQVTLRCSPKSGHDTVSWYQQALGQGPQFIFQYYEEEERQRGNFPDRFSGHQFPNYSSELNVNALLLGDSALYLCASSLRQGASYEQYFGPGTRLTVT.

This clone was found once. The V call is TRBV18, the J call TRBJ2-2, with 7 bases matching TRBD2. CDR1 and CDR2 from the germline V gene are KGHSH and LQKENI. CDR3 length equals 19 residues. The junction had 20 bases not matched to a gene; V was cut back by 6 bases and J by 4 bases. This CDR3 reads CASSPGVSGTDSGTGELFF. CDR3 coding DNA: TGTGCCAGCTCCCCCGGTGTGAGCGGGACCGACTCGGGCACCGGGGAGCTGTTTTTT.

This clone occurred once. V is TRBV6-1 and J is TRBJ2-5, with 9 nucleotides matching TRBD1. The J call is doubtful: the DNA matches TRBJ2-7 better. The CDR3 consists of 14 residues. Germline CDR1 reads MNHNS; CDR2 reads SASEGT. The DNA for the CDR3 is TGTGCCAGCAGCTGGGACAGGGCGTTCTACGAGCAGTACTTC. Translating it yields CASSWDRAFYEQYF.

The chain recombines TRBV4-1 with TRBJ2-2, with 7 positions matching TRBD2. This CDR3 is 16 amino acids long. From germline, CDR1 is MGHRA and CDR2 YSYEKL. After removal of 7 bases from V and 7 bases from J, the junction contained 15 bases not matched to a gene. The CDR3: CASKLGGGIKGGELFF. Here the CDR3 DNA reads TGCGCCAGCAAATTGGGGGGAGGGATAAAGGGCGGGGAGCTGTTTTTT.

The chain recombines TRBV19 with TRBJ2-3; D is perhaps TRBD1 (6 bases). The germline V and J ends were trimmed by 3 bases and 6 bases, with 16 bases remaining between them. Germline-derived CDR1 and CDR2 are LNHDA and SQIVND (reference sequence). The CDR3 is 15 amino acids. For the CDR3, the DNA is TGTGCCAGTAGTATTTCCGCGTCAGGGGCTGATACGCAGTATTTT. Its translation is CASSISASGADTQYF.

V and J are TRBV6-1 and TRBJ1-1, with TRBD1 identical over 7 bases. The CDR3 consists of 11 residues. Germline V gives CDR1 MNHNS, CDR2 SASEGT. The V gene end was trimmed by 5 bases and the J gene end by 10 bases; junction bases not matched to a gene: 4. Here the CDR3 reads CASSKQGTAFF. The CDR3 DNA is TGTGCCAGCAGTAAACAGGGGACAGCTTTCTTT.

This clone was counted between two and nine times. J is TRBJ1-5 and V is TRBV19; 7 bases fit TRBD1. The CDR3 is 16 amino acids. From germline, CDR1 is LNHDA and CDR2 SQIVND (reference sequence). Unmatched junction bases numbered 10, after V lost 8 bases and J lost 0 bases. CDR3 amino acids: CASHRDSFFSNQPQHF. The CDR3 DNA sequence: TGTGCCAGTCATCGGGACAGCTTCTTTAGCAATCAGCCCCAGCATTTT.

V usage is TRBV19 and J usage is TRBJ2-7; 7 bases map to TRBD1. Per germline, CDR1 LNHDA and CDR2 SQIVND (reference sequence). This CDR3 region has 14 residues. After removal of 3 bases from V and 2 bases from J, the junction contained 4 bases not matched to a gene. This chain's CDR3 is CASSISQGTYEQYF. The CDR3 nucleotides are TGTGCCAGTAGTATTTCACAGGGGACCTACGAGCAGTACTTC.

The chain has TRBV6-6 and TRBJ1-1, with 8 positions matching TRBD1. J was trimmed by 11 bases and V by 7 bases; bases with no gene match: 12. Per the germline V gene, CDR1 is MNHNY and CDR2 is SVGAGI (reference sequence). This CDR3 spans 13 amino acids. The CDR3 DNA reads as TGTGCCAGCACCAGGACAGGGTCTTTGAAGGCTTTCTTT. Protein: CASTRTGSLKAFF.

This clone was seen just once. The rearrangement joins TRBV6-1 to TRBJ1-1; 7 nucleotides agree with TRBD1. From germline, CDR1 is MNHNS and CDR2 SASEGT. After removal of 11 bases from V and 3 bases from J, the junction contained 9 bases not matched to a gene. The CDR3 covers 13 residues. CDR3 sequence reads: CASIRQGDTEAFF. The CDR3 DNA reads TGTGCCTCCATCCGCCAGGGGGACACTGAAGCTTTCTTT.

The chain joins TRBV28 to TRBJ2-3; TRBD2 agrees at 13 bases. Germline loops: CDR1 MDHEN, CDR2 SYDVKM. This CDR3 region has 16 residues. The V and J ends lost 4 bases and 5 bases, in that order; junction bases with no gene match: 6. For the CDR3, the DNA is TGTGCCAGCAGTTCCCCGGGACTAGCGGGAAGAGATACGCAGTATTTT. Its protein product is CASSSPGLAGRDTQYF.

The V and J genes are TRBV27 and TRBJ2-7; 8 bases align to TRBD1. This CDR3 is 15 amino acids long. With 0 bases clipped from V and 4 bases from J, the junction kept 5 bases outside the gene matches. The germline CDR1 and CDR2 sequences are MNHEY and SMNVEV (reference sequence). The CDR3 reads CASSLSRQGIYEQYF. The CDR3, as DNA: TGTGCCAGCAGTTTATCGAGACAGGGGATTTACGAGCAGTACTTC.

The chain combines TRBV30 with TRBJ1-4; 7 bases map to TRBD1. This CDR3 comprises 15 residues. CDR1 is GTSNPN and CDR2 is SVGIG in the germline V gene (reference sequence). Trimming removed 6 bases from V and 0 bases from J; junction bases left unmatched: 7. This CDR3 is CACRQGWATNEKLFF. DNA of the CDR3: TGTGCCTGCAGACAGGGCTGGGCAACTAATGAAAAACTGTTTTTT.